This entry lists 4 T cell receptor beta chains sequenced from one sample in a study of blood T cell repertoires in COVID-19. Sequencing was performed with immunoSEQ multiplex PCR; in TCRdb, only in-frame clones are kept and a portion is missing. The table records about 160,000 clones, roughly 80% of them present only once. Sequenced sample: peripheral blood. These receptors all stem from a man between 65 and 79 years old with acute or convalescent COVID-19.

This chain connects TRBV2 to TRBJ2-5; TRBD2 might be the D (5 bases). Germline-derived CDR1 and CDR2 are SNHLY and FYNNEI. V was clipped by 6 bases and J by 4 bases, with 12 bases between them. The CDR3 has 13 amino acids. The CDR3 loop is CASSLLESETQYF. The CDR3 DNA is TGTGCCAGCAGCCTACTAGAGTCAGAGACCCAGTACTTC.

This clone was counted once. This chain links TRBV19 with TRBJ1-1; TRBD1 might be the D (5 bases). Germline CDR1 is LNHDA and CDR2 is SQIVND (reference sequence). This CDR3 has 16 amino acids. The V gene lost 3 bases and the J gene lost 1 base, with 15 bases spanning the gap. CDR3 bases: TGTGCCAGTAGTATGGGCCCCGGGGGTGGGAACACTGAAGCTTTCTTT. Translated: CASSMGPGGGNTEAFF.

The chain employs TRBV24-1 and TRBJ2-3; 8 nucleotides align to TRBD2. The trim removed 7 bases at V and 4 bases at J, leaving 6 bases unmatched. In germline, CDR1 is KGHDR, CDR2 SFDVKD. This CDR3 comprises 14 residues. As DNA, the CDR3 is TGTGCCACCAGCCAGAGCGGGAGCCCAGATACGCAGTATTTT. Residues: CATSQSGSPDTQYF.

This clone has a single count. The chain combines TRBV6-5 with TRBJ1-1; the D is unclear. Trimming left V 0 bases short and J 3 bases short, with 8 bases between. CDR3 length: 14 residues. The germline gives CDR1 MNHEY, CDR2 SVGAGI. The CDR3 coding sequence is TGTGCCAGCAGTTACTCATATCCGGACACTGAAGCTTTCTTT. Protein sequence: CASSYSYPDTEAFF.